What follows describes a single T cell receptor (beta chain). This clone was recorded a few times. There is no known antigen for this receptor. No clone much larger than this one lies a single base away; base qualities are absent. The data stem from a study of blood T cell repertoires in COVID-19 (dated by TCRdb to 2019 to 2021). Notes on the research overall: Samples from collaborators originated in the United States, Italy and Spain and spanned both the acute and convalescent phases of COVID-19. A de-identified subject ID, COVID-19 status, age in years and sex were almost always included in the sample metadata. The dataset comprised deeply sampled blood TCRbeta repertoires from subjects exposed to, actively infected with, or recovered from COVID-19. Samples were obtained from the ongoing ImmuneRACE study (first 160 participants) and from some 1,300 subjects provided by 6 global collaborators. The material from the prospective study consisted of cDNA or gDNA derived from T cells, B-cell-depleted T cells, or PBMCs. Where available, HLA class I and class II types were obtained from metadata supplied by the sample provider rather than from assay-based typing. A freely available public database, intended as a resource for researchers studying the immune response to SARS-CoV-2, is where the repertoires were released.

The germline V gene yields MNHEY for CDR1 and SVGEGT for CDR2. The CDR3 has 13 amino acids, counting the end cysteine and phenylalanine. The retained sequence is limited to the CDR3, 39 bases, with the frame set at the first base. V lost 4 bases and J lost 7 bases, and the count of bases not matched to a germline gene is 6. Each collaborating institution followed its own protocols to collect whole blood in K2EDTA tubes. Collaborator samples were shipped for TCRbeta analysis as frozen whole blood, isolated PBMCs, or DNA extracted from either sample type. Overall study outcomes, separate from this receptor: The quantity of clinical and demographic metadata differed by source and by participant and was supplied without curation.

TCRbeta CDR3 regions were amplified from genomic DNA using the immunoSEQ Assay, a bias-controlled multiplex PCR. Concerning the study's data processing: The number of nucleated cells in each sample was estimated by amplification of reference gene primers within the assay. To quantify the absolute abundance of each unique TCRbeta CDR3 rearrangement, sequence reads were collapsed and filtered. For each sample, productive Simpson clonality was calculated as the square root of Simpson's diversity index across productive rearrangements. TCRdb's version of the immuneACCESS table is confined to in-frame rearrangements and falls short of the full clone set. An unresolved V gene accounts for under half of the shortfall where checked; the remainder is of unknown origin. That table supplies the V and J calls and clone size; D and trimming were determined from the DNA. This sample is represented by around 220,000 clones; around 75% of them were singletons. 5.1% of the sample is held by the ten biggest clonotypes.

The chain is assembled from TRBV6-2 or TRBV6-3 and TRBJ2-5; 7 of the junction bases match TRBD1. The source material was peripheral blood. This sequence originates from a human donor in a cohort sampled during active COVID-19. The nucleotide sequence is given as TGTGCCAGCAGTTCCACAGGGGACGGGACCCAGTACTTC. It translates as CASSSTGDGTQYF.